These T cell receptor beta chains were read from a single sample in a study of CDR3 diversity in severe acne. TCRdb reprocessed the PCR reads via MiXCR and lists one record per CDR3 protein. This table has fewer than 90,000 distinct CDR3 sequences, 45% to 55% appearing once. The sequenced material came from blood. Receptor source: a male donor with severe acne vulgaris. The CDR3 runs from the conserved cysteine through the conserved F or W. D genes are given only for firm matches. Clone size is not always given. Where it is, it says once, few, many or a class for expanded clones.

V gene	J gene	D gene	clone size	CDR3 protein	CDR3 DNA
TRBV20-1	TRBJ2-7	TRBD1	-	CSASESGQQVYEQYF	TGCAGTGCTAGCGAATCGGGACAGCAAGTATACGAGCAGTACTTC
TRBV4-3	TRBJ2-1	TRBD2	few	CASSQDRLIQRGNEQFF	TGCGCCAGCAGCCAAGACCGACTGATCCAGCGGGGGAATGAGCAGTTCTTC
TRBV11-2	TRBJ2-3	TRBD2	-	CASSLLTSGGTDTQYF	TGTGCCAGCAGCCTCTTGACTAGCGGGGGCACAGATACGCAGTATTTT
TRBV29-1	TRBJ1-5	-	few	CSVEDSSNPEQHF	TGCAGCGTTGAAGATTCCAGTAATCCAGAGCAGCATTTT
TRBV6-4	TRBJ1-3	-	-	CASSAFSGRLGGNTIYF	TGTGCCAGCAGTGCTTTTAGCGGGAGGTTGGGGGGAAACACCATATATTTT
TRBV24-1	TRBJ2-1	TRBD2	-	CATSDLGLAGGRYNEQFF	TGTGCCACCAGTGATTTGGGACTAGCGGGTGGGCGGTACAATGAGCAGTTCTTC
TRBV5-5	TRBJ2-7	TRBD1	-	CASSPGTGSLEQYF	TGTGCCAGCAGCCCCGGGACAGGGTCTTTGGAGCAGTACTTC
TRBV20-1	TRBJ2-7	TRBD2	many	CSASGLAGEGSYEQYF	TGCAGTGCTTCTGGACTAGCGGGAGAGGGGTCCTACGAGCAGTACTTC
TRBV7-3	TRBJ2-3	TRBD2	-	CASSPSQREGPADTQYF	TGTGCCAGCAGCCCCTCACAGCGGGAGGGCCCAGCAGATACGCAGTATTTT
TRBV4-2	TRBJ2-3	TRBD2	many	CASSQERTSIDTQYF	TGTGCCAGCAGCCAAGAAAGGACTAGTATAGATACGCAGTATTTT
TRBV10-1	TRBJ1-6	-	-	CASRAGTGHSPLHF	TGCGCCAGCAGGGCCGGGACGGGACATTCACCCCTCCACTTT
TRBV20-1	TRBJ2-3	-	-	CSATQGVKTDTQYF	TGCAGTGCCACACAGGGTGTTAAAACAGATACGCAGTATTTT
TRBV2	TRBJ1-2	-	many	CASSLDGNYGYTF	TGTGCCAGCAGTTTGGACGGTAACTATGGCTACACCTTC
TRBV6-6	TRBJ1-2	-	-	CAGSYGEDGANYDYTF	TGTGCCGGCAGTTACGGGGAGGACGGGGCCAACTATGACTACACCTTC
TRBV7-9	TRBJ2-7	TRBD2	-	CASSFSGSPSYEQYF	TGTGCCAGCAGCTTTAGCGGGAGTCCCTCCTACGAGCAGTACTTC
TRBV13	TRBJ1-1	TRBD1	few	CASSLAIRGSEAFF	TGTGCCAGCAGCTTAGCTATCAGGGGGTCTGAAGCTTTCTTT
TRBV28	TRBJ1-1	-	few	CASQVLGNTEAFF	TGTGCCAGCCAGGTTCTGGGGAACACTGAAGCTTTCTTT
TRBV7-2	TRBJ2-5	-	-	CASSLGTATQYF	TGTGCCAGCAGCTTAGGGACAGCGACCCAGTACTTC
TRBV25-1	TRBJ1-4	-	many	CASSEGWKLFF	TGTGCCAGCAGTGAAGGGTGGAAACTGTTTTTT
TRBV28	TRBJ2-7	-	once	CASSLPQGPGAAYEQYF	TGTGCCAGCAGTCTCCCCCAGGGCCCCGGAGCTGCCTACGAGCAGTACTTC
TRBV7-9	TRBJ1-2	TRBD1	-	CASSPTPGQGNYGYTF	TGTGCCAGCAGCCCTACTCCGGGACAGGGTAACTATGGCTACACCTTC
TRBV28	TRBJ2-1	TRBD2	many	CASSLGTRSYNEQFF	TGTGCCAGCAGTCTCGGGACTAGATCCTACAATGAGCAGTTCTTC
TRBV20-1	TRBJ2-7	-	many	CSARIAYEQYF	TGCAGTGCTAGAATAGCCTACGAGCAGTACTTC
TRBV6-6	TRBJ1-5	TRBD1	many	CASRDRLHQPQHF	TGTGCCAGCAGGGACAGGCTCCATCAGCCCCAGCATTTT
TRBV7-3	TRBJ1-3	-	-	CASSLGVTDSAGNTIYF	TGTGCCAGCAGCTTAGGGGTTACAGATTCGGCTGGAAACACCATATATTTT
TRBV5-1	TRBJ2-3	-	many	CASSVKGDTQYF	TGCGCCAGCAGCGTGAAGGGAGATACGCAGTATTTT
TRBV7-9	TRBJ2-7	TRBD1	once	CASSSGQGGPYEQYF	TGTGCCAGCAGCTCCGGACAGGGGGGCCCCTACGAGCAGTACTTC
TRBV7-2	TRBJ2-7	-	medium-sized	CASSFSGRHYEQYF	TGTGCCAGCAGCTTTTCGGGACGACACTACGAGCAGTACTTC
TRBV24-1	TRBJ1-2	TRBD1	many	CATGGGTEGYTF	TGTGCCACGGGTGGGGGGACAGAAGGCTACACCTTC
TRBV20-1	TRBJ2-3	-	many	CSAHAGTTDTQYF	TGCAGTGCGCACGCCGGGACTACAGATACGCAGTATTTT
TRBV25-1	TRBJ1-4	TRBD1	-	CASSDRQGTNEKLFF	TGTGCCAGCAGTGACCGACAGGGCACTAATGAAAAACTGTTTTTT
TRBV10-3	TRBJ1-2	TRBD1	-	CAIPGQGTDGYTF	TGTGCCATCCCTGGACAGGGGACTGATGGCTACACCTTC
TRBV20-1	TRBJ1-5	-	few	CSARQAREFIGNQPQHF	TGCAGTGCTAGGCAAGCCAGGGAATTTATTGGCAATCAGCCCCAGCATTTT
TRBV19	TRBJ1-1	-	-	CASRQMNTEAFF	TGTGCCAGTAGACAGATGAACACTGAAGCTTTCTTT
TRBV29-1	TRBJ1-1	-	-	CSANMNTEAFF	TGCAGCGCGAACATGAACACTGAAGCTTTCTTT
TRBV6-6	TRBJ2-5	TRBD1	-	CASTRSTVTGQETQYF	TGTGCCAGCACCCGATCTACCGTGACAGGGCAAGAGACCCAGTACTTC
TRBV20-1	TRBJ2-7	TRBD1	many	CSASWTGDGEQYF	TGCAGTGCCTCATGGACAGGGGATGGCGAGCAGTACTTC
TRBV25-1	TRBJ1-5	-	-	CASSLVAGLSNQPQHF	TGTGCCAGCAGCTTAGTTGCGGGACTTAGCAATCAGCCCCAGCATTTT
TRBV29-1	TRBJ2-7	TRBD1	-	CSVRGLYEQYF	TGCAGCGTGAGGGGGCTCTACGAGCAGTACTTC
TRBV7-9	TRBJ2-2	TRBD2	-	CASGPATAGGVTGELFF	TGTGCCAGCGGCCCAGCTACCGCGGGAGGGGTAACCGGGGAGCTGTTTTTT
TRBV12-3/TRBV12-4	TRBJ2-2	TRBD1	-	CASSLPHRMDRYTGELFF	TGTGCCAGCAGTTTACCTCACCGAATGGACAGGTACACCGGGGAGCTGTTTTTT
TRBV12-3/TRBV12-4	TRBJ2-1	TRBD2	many	CATSLVAGSYNEQFF	TGTGCCACCTCACTAGTAGCGGGTTCCTACAATGAGCAGTTCTTC
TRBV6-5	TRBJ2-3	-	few	CASSHLEGGADTQYF	TGTGCCAGCAGTCACCTTGAGGGTGGCGCAGATACGCAGTATTTT
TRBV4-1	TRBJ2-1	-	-	CASSQLTLGSYNEQFF	TGCGCCAGCAGCCAACTGACCCTGGGGTCCTACAATGAGCAGTTCTTC
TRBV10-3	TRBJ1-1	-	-	CASSSSEPSNTEAFF	TGTGCCAGCAGTTCTAGCGAACCCTCGAACACTGAAGCTTTCTTT
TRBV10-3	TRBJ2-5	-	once	CAISGVGPHSETKYF	TGTGCCATCAGTGGGGTCGGACCACACTCAGAGACCAAGTACTTC
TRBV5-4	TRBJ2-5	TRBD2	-	CASSGGLAGTQYF	TGTGCCAGCAGCGGGGGACTAGCGGGGACCCAGTACTTC
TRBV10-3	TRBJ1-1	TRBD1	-	CAISANRGTDTEAFF	TGTGCCATCAGTGCCAACAGGGGAACGGACACTGAAGCTTTCTTT
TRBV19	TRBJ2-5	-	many	CASKEDQETQYF	TGTGCCAGTAAGGAGGACCAAGAGACCCAGTACTTC
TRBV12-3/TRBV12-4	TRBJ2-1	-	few	CASSLNGSASLSRTEQFF	TGTGCCAGCAGTTTAAACGGCAGTGCTAGCCTCAGCCGGACTGAGCAGTTCTTC
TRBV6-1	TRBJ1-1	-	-	CASSEWGGMNTEAFF	TGTGCCAGCAGTGAATGGGGCGGAATGAACACTGAAGCTTTCTTT
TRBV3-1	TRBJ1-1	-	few	CASSQEGENTEAFF	TGTGCCAGCAGCCAAGAGGGAGAAAACACTGAAGCTTTCTTT
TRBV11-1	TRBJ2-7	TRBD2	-	CASSLEASGRAGVFYEQYF	TGCGCCAGCAGCTTAGAGGCTAGCGGGAGGGCCGGTGTCTTCTACGAGCAGTACTTC
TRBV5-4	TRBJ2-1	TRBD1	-	CASSLGGRGLNEQFF	TGTGCCAGCAGCTTGGGAGGCAGGGGGCTCAATGAGCAGTTCTTC
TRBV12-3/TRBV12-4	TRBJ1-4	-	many	CASSSPGTGNEKLFF	TGTGCCAGCAGTTCGCCGGGAACTGGTAATGAAAAACTGTTTTTT